Listed below are T cell receptor beta chains from one sample, sequenced in a study of blood T cell repertoires in COVID-19. Sequencing used immunoSEQ multiplex PCR; TCRdb keeps in-frame clones, though not all of them. Of 250,000 to 350,000 clones detected, approximately 92% appear once; the ten largest clones hold around 1.1%. The sample comprised PBMCs or T cells enriched from blood (not recorded which). The receptors stem from a young woman who had recovered from COVID-19. Both conserved end residues are part of each CDR3. Where a row states a size, it is once, few, many or the class of an expanded clone; other rows omit it.

CDR3aa: CASRGRTGLQPQHF
abundance: -
j_gene: TRBJ1-5
v_gene: TRBV28

CDR3aa: CASSSGQGDEKLFF
abundance: few
j_gene: TRBJ1-4
v_gene: TRBV13

CDR3aa: CASFPGRQGKGTEAFF
abundance: -
j_gene: TRBJ1-1
v_gene: TRBV5-1

CDR3aa: CAWRKTLQGARGYTF
abundance: -
j_gene: TRBJ1-2
v_gene: TRBV30

CDR3aa: CASSLYELAGTDTQYF
abundance: -
j_gene: TRBJ2-3
v_gene: TRBV7-9

CDR3aa: CASSIAGMGNQPQHF
abundance: -
j_gene: TRBJ1-5
v_gene: TRBV19

CDR3aa: CASSEGRSGRSVDTQYF
abundance: -
j_gene: TRBJ2-3
v_gene: TRBV25-1

CDR3aa: CASSPWYSGSLKGAKNIQYF
abundance: -
j_gene: TRBJ2-4
v_gene: TRBV7-8

CDR3aa: CASSTDRETGELFF
abundance: -
j_gene: TRBJ2-2
v_gene: TRBV5-1

CDR3aa: CSAVVGEQPQHF
abundance: once
j_gene: TRBJ1-5
v_gene: TRBV29-1

CDR3aa: CASSPLPTGDTGELFF
abundance: -
j_gene: TRBJ2-2
v_gene: TRBV18

CDR3aa: CAIRKFETSGDEQFF
abundance: -
j_gene: TRBJ2-1
v_gene: TRBV10-3

CDR3aa: CAISGRQNGGMGSSPLHF
abundance: -
j_gene: TRBJ1-6
v_gene: TRBV10-3

CDR3aa: CASSLGGGSYNEQFF
abundance: -
j_gene: TRBJ2-1
v_gene: TRBV7-6

CDR3aa: CASSELPGNTEAFF
abundance: -
j_gene: TRBJ1-1
v_gene: TRBV2

CDR3aa: CASSLVAGGTQTQYF
abundance: -
j_gene: TRBJ2-5
v_gene: TRBV7-7

CDR3aa: CASSPPLWREVYNEQFF
abundance: -
j_gene: TRBJ2-1
v_gene: TRBV11-2

CDR3aa: CAIGGGQHTGTSNTGELFF
abundance: -
j_gene: TRBJ2-2
v_gene: TRBV10-3

CDR3aa: CATSGPRVRNYGYTF
abundance: -
j_gene: TRBJ1-2
v_gene: TRBV24-1

CDR3aa: CASSPKGVRASTDTQYF
abundance: -
j_gene: TRBJ2-3
v_gene: TRBV23-1

CDR3aa: CASSLYSLQETQYF
abundance: -
j_gene: TRBJ2-5
v_gene: TRBV28

CDR3aa: CASSLVTGASYEQYF
abundance: -
j_gene: TRBJ2-7
v_gene: TRBV27

CDR3aa: CASSLGLAYTDTQYF
abundance: -
j_gene: TRBJ2-3
v_gene: TRBV4-3

CDR3aa: CASSQNRGPNEKLFF
abundance: -
j_gene: TRBJ1-4
v_gene: TRBV14

CDR3aa: CATSDSQSIQPQHF
abundance: -
j_gene: TRBJ1-5
v_gene: TRBV24-1

CDR3aa: CASSPTTANTEAFF
abundance: -
j_gene: TRBJ1-1
v_gene: TRBV3-1/TRBV3-2

CDR3aa: CASSPADQPQHF
abundance: -
j_gene: TRBJ1-5
v_gene: TRBV18

CDR3aa: CASSVGSSGTTDTQYF
abundance: -
j_gene: TRBJ2-3
v_gene: TRBV9

CDR3aa: CASSPGPPSPEAFF
abundance: -
j_gene: TRBJ1-1
v_gene: TRBV6-5

CDR3aa: CASSFLDRGRYNEQFF
abundance: -
j_gene: TRBJ2-1
v_gene: TRBV27

CDR3aa: CASSQTHRGREGDTQYF
abundance: -
j_gene: TRBJ2-3
v_gene: TRBV4-3

CDR3aa: CASSDARTGRSPLHF
abundance: few
j_gene: TRBJ1-6
v_gene: TRBV2

CDR3aa: CASSVSGGRYEQYF
abundance: -
j_gene: TRBJ2-7
v_gene: TRBV9

CDR3aa: CASSLSGTVVNEQFF
abundance: -
j_gene: TRBJ2-1
v_gene: TRBV5-1

CDR3aa: CASRDSTFNQPQHF
abundance: few
j_gene: TRBJ1-5
v_gene: TRBV10-1

CDR3aa: CASSITRTVMNTEAFF
abundance: -
j_gene: TRBJ1-1
v_gene: TRBV11-2

CDR3aa: CASSLASEGARKFF
abundance: -
j_gene: TRBJ2-1
v_gene: TRBV7-2

CDR3aa: CASSYTETGVGTQYF
abundance: -
j_gene: TRBJ2-5
v_gene: TRBV6-2/TRBV6-3

CDR3aa: CASSGVDGYSNQPQHF
abundance: -
j_gene: TRBJ1-5
v_gene: TRBV6-1

CDR3aa: CASSYGLMLGNEQFF
abundance: -
j_gene: TRBJ2-1
v_gene: TRBV6-2/TRBV6-3

CDR3aa: CASSLLQDNSPLHF
abundance: -
j_gene: TRBJ1-6
v_gene: TRBV3-1/TRBV3-2

CDR3aa: CASSLAGGRNTIYF
abundance: -
j_gene: TRBJ1-3
v_gene: TRBV5-8

CDR3aa: CASSSQGQAYEQYF
abundance: -
j_gene: TRBJ2-7
v_gene: TRBV5-4

CDR3aa: CASSPPSTGGNEQFF
abundance: once
j_gene: TRBJ2-1
v_gene: TRBV18

CDR3aa: CASSLSSGQGAYGYTF
abundance: -
j_gene: TRBJ1-2
v_gene: TRBV27

CDR3aa: CASSYSPTGVNYGYTF
abundance: once
j_gene: TRBJ1-2
v_gene: TRBV6-5

CDR3aa: CASSIAGETQYF
abundance: -
j_gene: TRBJ2-5
v_gene: TRBV19

CDR3aa: CASSRPGQGVTGELFF
abundance: -
j_gene: TRBJ2-2
v_gene: TRBV7-2

CDR3aa: CASRETGPNYGYTF
abundance: once
j_gene: TRBJ1-2
v_gene: TRBV27

CDR3aa: CASSQQGRGEKLFF
abundance: -
j_gene: TRBJ1-4
v_gene: TRBV5-1

CDR3aa: CASSISDEQYF
abundance: -
j_gene: TRBJ2-7
v_gene: TRBV5-1

CDR3aa: CASSQVVGTYNEQFF
abundance: -
j_gene: TRBJ2-1
v_gene: TRBV4-1

CDR3aa: CASRPGVGYGYTF
abundance: -
j_gene: TRBJ1-2
v_gene: TRBV28

CDR3aa: CASSYTGTGELFF
abundance: few
j_gene: TRBJ2-2
v_gene: TRBV6-6